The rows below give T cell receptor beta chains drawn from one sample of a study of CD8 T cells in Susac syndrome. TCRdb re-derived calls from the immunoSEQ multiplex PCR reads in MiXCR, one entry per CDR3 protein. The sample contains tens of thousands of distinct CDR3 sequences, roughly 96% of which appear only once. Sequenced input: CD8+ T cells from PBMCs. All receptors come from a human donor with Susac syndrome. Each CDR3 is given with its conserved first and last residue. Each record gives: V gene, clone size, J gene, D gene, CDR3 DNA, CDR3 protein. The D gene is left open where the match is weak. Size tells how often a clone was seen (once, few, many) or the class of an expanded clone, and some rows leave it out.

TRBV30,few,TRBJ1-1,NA,TGTGCCTGGACCGTCAACACTGAAGCTTTCTTT,CAWTVNTEAFF
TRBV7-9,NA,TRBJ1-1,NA,TGTGCCAGCAGCTCCGGATCGAACACTGAAGCTTTCTTT,CASSSGSNTEAFF
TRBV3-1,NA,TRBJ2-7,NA,TGTGCCAGCAGCCAAGATTGGATGGCGGACTACTCCTACGAGCAGTACTTC,CASSQDWMADYSYEQYF
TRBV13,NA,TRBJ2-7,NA,TGTGCCAGCAGCTTGGATGGAGGCGAGCAGTACTTC,CASSLDGGEQYF
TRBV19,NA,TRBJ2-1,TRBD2,TGTGCCAGTAGTCTAGCGGGTTACAACAACAATGAGCAGTTCTTC,CASSLAGYNNNEQFF
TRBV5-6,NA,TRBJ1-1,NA,TGTGCCAGCAGCTTCGGGCACACTGAAGCTTTCTTT,CASSFGHTEAFF
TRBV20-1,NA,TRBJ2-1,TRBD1,TGCAGTGTTCTGGACCCAGGACAGGGCTCCTACAATGAGCAGTTCTTC,CSVLDPGQGSYNEQFF
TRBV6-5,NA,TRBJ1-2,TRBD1,TGTGCCAGCAGCGAACAGGGGGGCGGCTATGGCTACACCTTC,CASSEQGGGYGYTF
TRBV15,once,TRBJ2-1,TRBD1,TGTGCCACCAGCAGAGATTCTCCGGGACAGCACAATGAGCAGTTCTTC,CATSRDSPGQHNEQFF
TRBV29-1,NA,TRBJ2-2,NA,TGCAGCGTTGAGGCCGGGGAGCTGTTTTTT,CSVEAGELFF
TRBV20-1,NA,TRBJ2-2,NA,TGCAGTGCTAGCGGGGCGTCCGGGGAGCTGTTTTTT,CSASGASGELFF
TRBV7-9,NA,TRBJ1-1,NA,TGTGCCAGCAGCTTGCAGGGGAGGAACACTGAAGCTTTCTTT,CASSLQGRNTEAFF
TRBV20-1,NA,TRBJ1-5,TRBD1,TGCAGTGCTATAGGGGGCGCGGGTCAGCCCCAGCATTTT,CSAIGGAGQPQHF
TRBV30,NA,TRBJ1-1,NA,TGTGCCTGGGGCCCTGGGACGGTCACTGAAGCTTTCTTT,CAWGPGTVTEAFF
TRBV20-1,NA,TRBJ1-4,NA,TGCAGTGCTATCAAACCTAATGAAAAACTGTTTTTT,CSAIKPNEKLFF
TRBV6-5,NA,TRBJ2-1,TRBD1,TGTGCCAGCAGTTACAGCGGGACAGGGAATGAGCAGTTCTTC,CASSYSGTGNEQFF
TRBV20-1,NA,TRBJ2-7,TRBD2,TGCAGTGCCGTTGGACTAGCGGGATACGAGCAGTACTTC,CSAVGLAGYEQYF
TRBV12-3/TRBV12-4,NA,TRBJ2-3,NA,TGTGCCAGCACCTATAGTCACCGCACAGATACGCAGTATTTT,CASTYSHRTDTQYF
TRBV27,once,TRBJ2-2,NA,TGTGCCAGTTACAGGGCCGGGGAGCTGTTTTTT,CASYRAGELFF
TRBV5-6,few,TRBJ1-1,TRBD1,TGTGCCAGCAGCCCCCCAGGGGGCACTGAAGCTTTCTTT,CASSPPGGTEAFF
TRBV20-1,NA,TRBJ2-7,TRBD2,TGCAGTGCTTCGGGACTAGCGGGCTTCTACGAGCAGTACTTC,CSASGLAGFYEQYF
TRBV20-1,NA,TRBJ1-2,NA,TGCAGTGCTACTACCCAGGACGGTAACTATGGCTACACCTTC,CSATTQDGNYGYTF
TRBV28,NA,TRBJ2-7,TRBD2,TGTGCCAGCTCGGGGGGGAGCACCTACGAGCAGTACTTC,CASSGGSTYEQYF
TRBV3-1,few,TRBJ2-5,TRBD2,TGTGCCAGCAGCCAAGACTCGGGGGGACTGGAGACCCAGTACTTC,CASSQDSGGLETQYF
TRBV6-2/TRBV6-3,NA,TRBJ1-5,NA,TGTGCCAGCAGATGGGTCGGGGGGAAGGGCAATCAGCCCCAGCATTTT,CASRWVGGKGNQPQHF
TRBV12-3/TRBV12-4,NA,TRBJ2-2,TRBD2,TGTGCCAGCACCTCCCGTAGGCGGGAGGGCCCCGGCGGGGAGCTGTTTTTT,CASTSRRREGPGGELFF